Presented here are 15 T cell receptor beta chains from one specimen sequenced in a study of blood T cell repertoires in COVID-19. Produced via immunoSEQ multiplex PCR; TCRdb's table is partial and in-frame only. The sample has some 80,000 clones, roughly 80% seen once; the top ten hold 4.5% to 7%. Material: peripheral blood. These receptors were obtained from a man aged 60 to 69 with active or convalescent COVID-19.

The chain joins TRBV19 to TRBJ2-1, with D possibly TRBD1 on 6 matching bases. The CDR3 runs to 16 residues. Germline V gene data show CDR1 as LNHDA and CDR2 as SQIVND (reference sequence). The V and J ends lost 3 bases and 0 bases respectively, with 12 bases between them. The CDR3 spells CASSIAGAYSYNEQFF. The CDR3 DNA is TGTGCCAGTAGTATTGCAGGGGCGTACTCCTACAATGAGCAGTTCTTC.

The genes are TRBV7-9 and TRBJ1-1, with D perhaps matching TRBD1 (6 bases). Trimming pared 5 bases from V and 0 bases from J, leaving 10 bases between. This CDR3 comprises 14 residues. Germline CDR1 and CDR2: SEHNR and FQNEAQ (reference sequence). For the CDR3, the DNA is TGTGCCAGCAGCCTACGGACAGTGAACACTGAAGCTTTCTTT. As protein: CASSLRTVNTEAFF.

The chain joins TRBV19 to TRBJ2-1; D is perhaps TRBD2 (6 bases). V gave up 3 bases and J gave up 9 bases, with 12 bases separating them. This CDR3 has 13 amino acids. Germline lookup yields CDR1 LNHDA and CDR2 SQIVND (reference sequence). CDR3 coding DNA: TGTGCCAGTAGTATGGGGGGTCGACCTGAGCAGTTCTTC. Encoded protein: CASSMGGRPEQFF.

This CDR3 reads CASNSRGMGTGETQYF. Here the CDR3 DNA reads TGCGCCAGCAACAGCAGGGGGATGGGGACAGGGGAGACCCAGTACTTC. The chain couples TRBV5-1 to TRBJ2-5, with 9 bases matching TRBD1. Germline-derived CDR1 and CDR2 are SGHRS and YFSETQ. The V and J ends lost 6 bases and 5 bases, in that order; junction bases with no gene match: 14. The CDR3 contains 16 residues. The whole variable domain, remainder taken from reference TRBV5-1 and TRBJ2-5, is KAGVTQTPRYLIKTRGQQVTLSCSPISGHRSVSWYQQTPGQGLQFLFEYFSETQRNKGNFPGRFSGRQFSNSRSEMNVSTLELGDSALYLCASNSRGMGTGETQYFGPGTRLLVL.

This clone occurred many times. J is TRBJ1-1 and V is TRBV18; the D gene is possibly TRBD1 (5 bases). Germline values: CDR1 KGHSH, CDR2 LQKENI. There are 16 residues in the CDR3. Trimming stripped 3 bases from V and 7 bases from J, with 21 bases between. The CDR3 nucleotides are TGTGCCAGCTCACCCCAGGCGGGAGGGGCGATGGATGAAGCTTTCTTT. This gives the protein CASSPQAGGAMDEAFF. The variable domain in full, with the rest retrieved from reference TRBV18 and TRBJ1-1, is NAGVMQNPRHLVRRRGQEARLRCSPMKGHSHVYWYRQLPEEGLKFMVYLQKENIIDESGMPKERFSAEFPKEGPSILRIQQVVRGDSAAYFCASSPQAGGAMDEAFFGQGTRLTVV.

CDR3 DNA sequence: TGTGCCAGCAGTTTAGGAGGCTACTACGAGCAGTACTTC. The encoded protein is CASSLGGYYEQYF. The chain couples TRBV12-3 or TRBV12-4 to TRBJ2-7; D is unclear. V lost 1 base and J lost 3, with 7 bases in between. The CDR3 covers 13 residues.

The chain recombines TRBV19 with TRBJ1-1, with 7 bases fitting TRBD1. J lost 4 bases, V lost 5 bases, and 4 bases had no gene match. The CDR3 consists of 13 residues. CDR1 is LNHDA, CDR2 SQIVND, per germline (reference sequence). The CDR3 sequence: CASSATGATEAFF. In DNA form, the CDR3 reads TGTGCCAGTAGTGCCACAGGGGCCACTGAAGCTTTCTTT.

V gene TRBV7-9 combines with J gene TRBJ1-1, with TRBD1 as a possible D gene (6 bases). Trimming shortened V by 3 bases and J by 5 bases, and 13 bases separated the two germline ends. Germline values: CDR1 SEHNR, CDR2 FQNEAQ (reference sequence). The CDR3 contains 14 residues. CDR3 coding DNA: TGTGCCAGCAGCTTCCGACAGGAAGGGACTGAAGCTTTCTTT. Translation: CASSFRQEGTEAFF.

The V gene is TRBV29-1, the J gene TRBJ2-2; possibly TRBD1 for D (5 bases). The CDR3 totals 14 residues. Germline assignment: CDR1 SQVTM and CDR2 ANQGSEA. V was pared by 7 bases and J by 0 bases, with 12 bases between. DNA for the CDR3: TGCAGCGCCGGCGTACAGGCGAACACCGGGGAGCTGTTTTTT. Its translation: CSAGVQANTGELFF.

This clone was recorded a few times. V usage is TRBV3-1 (or the pseudogene TRBV3-2) and J usage is TRBJ2-2, with TRBD1 matching over 10 bases. V was clipped by 7 bases and J by 1 base; unmatched bases: 9. The CDR3 totals 17 residues. The germline V gene encodes CDR1 LGHDT and CDR2 YNNKEL (reference sequence). The chain's CDR3 is CASTSTGQGMNTGELFF. The DNA for the CDR3 is TGTGCCAGCACCTCCACGGGACAGGGGATGAACACCGGGGAGCTGTTTTTT.

This chain uses TRBV9 with TRBJ2-7; TRBD1 is a possible D gene (5 bases). The CDR3 runs to 14 residues. The germline gives CDR1 SGDLS, CDR2 YYNGEE. With 2 bases removed from V and 3 bases from J, the gap between germline ends came to 12 bases. The CDR3 loop is CASSVSVGDYEQYF. The CDR3 DNA sequence: TGTGCCAGCAGCGTTTCGGTAGGGGACTACGAGCAGTACTTC.

The rearrangement uses TRBV21-1 and TRBJ2-7; the D segment call TRBD1 is taken from the table without a DNA check. TRBV21-1 is a pseudogene segment. This CDR3 spans 18 amino acids. In nucleotides, the CDR3 is TGTGCCAGCAGCTTACACGACGAACAACAGGAAAACTCCTACGAGCAGTACTTC. Its translation is CASSLHDEQQENSYEQYF.

As regards this clone: The junction differs from germline at one of its ends, possibly a read error. This rearrangement joins TRBV7-7 to TRBJ2-7; 8 bases align to TRBD1. Germline V gives CDR1 SSHAT, CDR2 FNYEAQ (reference sequence). This CDR3 has 13 amino acids. CDR3 loop: CASSTGTGNEQYF. The CDR3 DNA is TGTGCTAGCAGCACCGGGACAGGTAACGAGCAGTACTTC.

V and J are TRBV7-3 and TRBJ2-5; 16 bases match TRBD2. Germline V CDR1 and CDR2: SGHTA, FQGTGA. The CDR3 length is 16 residues. J gave up 5 bases and V 3 bases, and 3 bases lay outside the gene matches. CDR3 coding DNA: TGTGCCAGCAGCTTGGGACTAGCGGGGGGGCTCGAGACCCAGTACTTC. Its translation: CASSLGLAGGLETQYF.

The CDR3 coding sequence is TGTGCAAGTCGCTTAAGGGGGGAGGGTAATGAAAAACTGTTTTTT. Translated: CASRLRGEGNEKLFF. This chain joins TRBV12-2 and TRBJ1-4. TRBV12-2 is reported as a pseudogene. The length of the CDR3 is 15 residues.